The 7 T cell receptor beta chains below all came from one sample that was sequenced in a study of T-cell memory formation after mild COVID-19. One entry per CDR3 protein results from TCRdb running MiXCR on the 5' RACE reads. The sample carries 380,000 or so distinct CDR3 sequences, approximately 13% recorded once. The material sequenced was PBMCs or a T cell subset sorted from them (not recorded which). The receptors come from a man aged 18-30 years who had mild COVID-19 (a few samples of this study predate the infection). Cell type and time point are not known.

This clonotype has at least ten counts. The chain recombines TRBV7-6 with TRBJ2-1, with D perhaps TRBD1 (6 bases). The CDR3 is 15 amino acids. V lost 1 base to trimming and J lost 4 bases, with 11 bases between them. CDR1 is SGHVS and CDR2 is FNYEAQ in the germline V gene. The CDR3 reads CASSLEGGVYNEQFF. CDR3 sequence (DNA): TGTGCCAGCAGCTTAGAAGGGGGAGTTTACAATGAGCAGTTCTTC.

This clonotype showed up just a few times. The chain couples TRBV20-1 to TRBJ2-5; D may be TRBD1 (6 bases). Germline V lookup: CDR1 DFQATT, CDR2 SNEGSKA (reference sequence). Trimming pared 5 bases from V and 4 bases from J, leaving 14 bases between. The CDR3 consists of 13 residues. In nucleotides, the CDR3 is TGCAGTGCTTATAGGGGGAGTGGAGAGACCCAGTACTTC. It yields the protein CSAYRGSGETQYF.

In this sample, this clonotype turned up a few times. The CDR3 here is CSAFDRVVDTQYF. In DNA form, the CDR3 reads TGCAGTGCTTTTGACAGGGTCGTAGATACGCAGTATTTT. The chain couples TRBV20-1 to TRBJ2-3; 7 positions agree with TRBD1. Germline CDR1 reads DFQATT; CDR2 reads SNEGSKA (reference sequence). Trimming at V came to 5 bases and at J to 5 bases, leaving 7 bases not matched to a gene. The CDR3 extends over 13 amino acids.

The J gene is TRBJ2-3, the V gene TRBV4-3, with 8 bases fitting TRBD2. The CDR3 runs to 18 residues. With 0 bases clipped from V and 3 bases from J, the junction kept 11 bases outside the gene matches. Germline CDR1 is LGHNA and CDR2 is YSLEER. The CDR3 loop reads CASSQDLAGTSFTDTQYF. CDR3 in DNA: TGCGCCAGCAGCCAAGATTTAGCTGGGACTAGTTTTACAGATACGCAGTATTTT.

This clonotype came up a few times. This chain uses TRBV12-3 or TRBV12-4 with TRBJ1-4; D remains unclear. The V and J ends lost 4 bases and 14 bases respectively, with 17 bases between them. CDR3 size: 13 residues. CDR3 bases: TGTGCCAGCAGTTCGCAAGCGTCTCTATGGCTGTTTTTT. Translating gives CASSSQASLWLFF.

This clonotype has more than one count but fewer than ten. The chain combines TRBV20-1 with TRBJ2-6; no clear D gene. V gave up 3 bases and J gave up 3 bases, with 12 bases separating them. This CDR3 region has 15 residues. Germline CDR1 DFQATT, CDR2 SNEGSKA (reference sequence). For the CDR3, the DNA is TGCAGTGCTAGGGGTCCACGAGATGGGGCCAACGTCCTGACTTTC. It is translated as CSARGPRDGANVLTF.

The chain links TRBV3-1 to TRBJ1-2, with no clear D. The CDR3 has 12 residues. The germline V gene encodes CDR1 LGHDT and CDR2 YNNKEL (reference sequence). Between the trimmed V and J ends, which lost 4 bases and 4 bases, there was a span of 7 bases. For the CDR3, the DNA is TGTGCCAGCAGCCGGGGAATCTATGGCTACACCTTC. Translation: CASSRGIYGYTF.